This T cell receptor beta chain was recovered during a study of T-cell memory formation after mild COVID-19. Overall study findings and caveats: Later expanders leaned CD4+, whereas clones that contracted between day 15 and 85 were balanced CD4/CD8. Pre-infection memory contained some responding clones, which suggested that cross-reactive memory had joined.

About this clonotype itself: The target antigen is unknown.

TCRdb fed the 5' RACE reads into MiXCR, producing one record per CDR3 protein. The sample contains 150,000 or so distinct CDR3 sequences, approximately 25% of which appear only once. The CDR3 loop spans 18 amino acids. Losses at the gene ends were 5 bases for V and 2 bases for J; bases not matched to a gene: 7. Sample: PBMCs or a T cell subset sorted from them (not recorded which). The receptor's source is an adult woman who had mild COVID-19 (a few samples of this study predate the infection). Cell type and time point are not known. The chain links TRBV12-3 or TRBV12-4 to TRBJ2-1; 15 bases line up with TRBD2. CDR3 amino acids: CASSSGTSGGNTYNEQFF. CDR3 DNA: TGTGCCAGCAGTAGCGGGACTAGCGGGGGGAATACCTACAATGAGCAGTTCTTC.